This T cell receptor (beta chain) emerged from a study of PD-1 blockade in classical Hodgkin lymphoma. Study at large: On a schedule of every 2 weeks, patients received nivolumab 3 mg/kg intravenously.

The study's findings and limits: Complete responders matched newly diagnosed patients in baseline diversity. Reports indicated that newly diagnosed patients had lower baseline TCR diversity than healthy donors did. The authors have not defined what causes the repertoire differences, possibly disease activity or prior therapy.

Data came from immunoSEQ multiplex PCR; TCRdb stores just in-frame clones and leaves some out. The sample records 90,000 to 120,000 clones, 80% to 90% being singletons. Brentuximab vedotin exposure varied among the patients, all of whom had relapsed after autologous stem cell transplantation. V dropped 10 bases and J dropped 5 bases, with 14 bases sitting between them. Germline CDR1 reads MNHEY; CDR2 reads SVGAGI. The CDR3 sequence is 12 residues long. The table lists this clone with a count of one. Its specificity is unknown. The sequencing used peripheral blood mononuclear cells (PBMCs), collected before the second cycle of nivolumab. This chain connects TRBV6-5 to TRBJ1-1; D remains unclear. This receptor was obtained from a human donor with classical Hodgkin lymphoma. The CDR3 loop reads CATMGEFTEAFF. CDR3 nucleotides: TGTGCCACCATGGGTGAGTTTACTGAAGCTTTCTTT.